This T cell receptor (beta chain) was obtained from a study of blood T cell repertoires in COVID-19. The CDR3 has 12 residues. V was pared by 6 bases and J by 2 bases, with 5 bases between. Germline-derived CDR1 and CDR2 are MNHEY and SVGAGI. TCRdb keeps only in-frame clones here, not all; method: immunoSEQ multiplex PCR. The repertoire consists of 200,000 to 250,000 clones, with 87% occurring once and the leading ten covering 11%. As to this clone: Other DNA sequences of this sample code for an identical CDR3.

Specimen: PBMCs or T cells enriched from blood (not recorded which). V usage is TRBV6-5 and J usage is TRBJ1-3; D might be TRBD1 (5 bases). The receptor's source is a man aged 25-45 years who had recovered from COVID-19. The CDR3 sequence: CASRGPGNTIYF. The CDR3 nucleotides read TGTGCCAGCAGGGGGCCTGGAAACACCATATATTTT.